This paragraph covers one T cell receptor beta chain sequence. The antigen is unknown. TCRdb's table, derived via immunoSEQ multiplex PCR, lists solely in-frame clones and lacks some. Of tens of thousands of clones listed, 93% are singletons. CDR1 and CDR2 (germline): LNHNV, YYDKDF (reference sequence). CDR3 size: 14 residues. V was cut by 3 bases and J by 7 bases, with 13 bases left in between. The data originate from a study of Tregs in tolerant kidney transplant recipients. Regarding the study as a whole: Activated donor B cell expansion appeared to reveal the most relevant donor-specific TCRbeta repertoire.

The sequencing used CD4+ T cells from blood, collected before the transplant. The TCR originated in a human donor who received a combined kidney and bone marrow transplant. The chain recombines TRBV15 with TRBJ1-5; the D is unclear. For the CDR3, the DNA is TGTGCCACCAGCAGTATCGGGGTACAACAGCCCCAGCATTTT. Translation: CATSSIGVQQPQHF.